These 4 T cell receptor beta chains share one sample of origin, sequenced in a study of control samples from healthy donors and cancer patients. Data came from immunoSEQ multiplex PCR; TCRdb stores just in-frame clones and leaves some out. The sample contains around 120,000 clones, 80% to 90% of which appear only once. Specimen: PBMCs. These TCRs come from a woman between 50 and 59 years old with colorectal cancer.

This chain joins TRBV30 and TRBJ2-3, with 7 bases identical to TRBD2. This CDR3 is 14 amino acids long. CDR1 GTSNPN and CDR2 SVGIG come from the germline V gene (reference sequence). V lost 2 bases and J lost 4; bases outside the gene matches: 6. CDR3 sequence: CAWSPIRGADTQYF. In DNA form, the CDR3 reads TGTGCCTGGAGTCCCATCCGGGGGGCAGATACGCAGTATTTT. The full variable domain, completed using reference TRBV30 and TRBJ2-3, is SQTIHQWPATLVQPVGSPLSLECTVEGTSNPNLYWYRQAAGRGLQLLFYSVGIGQISSEVPQNLSASRPQDRQFILSSKKLLLSDSGFYLCAWSPIRGADTQYFGPGTRLTVL.

This CDR3 is CASSESSGVTDTQYF. The DNA for the CDR3 is TGTGCCAGCAGCGAGAGTAGCGGGGTGACAGATACGCAGTATTTT. This chain joins TRBV7-9 and TRBJ2-3, with 8 bases aligning to TRBD2. V dropped 5 bases and J dropped 3; count of bases not matched to a gene: 7. This CDR3 region has 15 residues. Germline V gene lookup returns CDR1 SEHNR and CDR2 FQNEAQ (reference sequence).

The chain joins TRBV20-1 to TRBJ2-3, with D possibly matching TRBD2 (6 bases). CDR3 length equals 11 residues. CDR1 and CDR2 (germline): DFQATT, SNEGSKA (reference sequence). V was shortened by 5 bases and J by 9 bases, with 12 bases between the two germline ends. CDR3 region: CSALLAYTQYF. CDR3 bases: TGCAGTGCTCTACTAGCTTACACGCAGTATTTT.

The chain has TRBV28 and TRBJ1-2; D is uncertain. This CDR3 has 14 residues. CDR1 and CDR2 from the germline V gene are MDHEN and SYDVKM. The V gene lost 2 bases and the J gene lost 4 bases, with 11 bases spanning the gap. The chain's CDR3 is CASSLPDVSYGYTF. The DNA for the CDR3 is TGTGCCAGCAGTTTACCGGACGTCTCCTATGGCTACACCTTC.